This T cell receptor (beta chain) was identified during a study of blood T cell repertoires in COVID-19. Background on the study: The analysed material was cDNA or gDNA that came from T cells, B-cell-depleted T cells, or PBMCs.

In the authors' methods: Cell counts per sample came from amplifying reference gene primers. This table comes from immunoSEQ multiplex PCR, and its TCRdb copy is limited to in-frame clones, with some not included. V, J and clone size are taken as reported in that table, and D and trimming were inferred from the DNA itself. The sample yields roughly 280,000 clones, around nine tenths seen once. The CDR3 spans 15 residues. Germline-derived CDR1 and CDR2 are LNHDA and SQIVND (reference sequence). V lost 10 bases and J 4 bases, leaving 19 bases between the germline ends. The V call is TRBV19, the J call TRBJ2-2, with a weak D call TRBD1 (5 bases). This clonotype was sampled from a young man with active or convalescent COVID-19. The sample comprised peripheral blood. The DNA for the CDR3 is TGTGCCACCTATACAGGTGGCCGTCTCACCGGGGAGCTGTTTTTT. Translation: CATYTGGRLTGELFF.